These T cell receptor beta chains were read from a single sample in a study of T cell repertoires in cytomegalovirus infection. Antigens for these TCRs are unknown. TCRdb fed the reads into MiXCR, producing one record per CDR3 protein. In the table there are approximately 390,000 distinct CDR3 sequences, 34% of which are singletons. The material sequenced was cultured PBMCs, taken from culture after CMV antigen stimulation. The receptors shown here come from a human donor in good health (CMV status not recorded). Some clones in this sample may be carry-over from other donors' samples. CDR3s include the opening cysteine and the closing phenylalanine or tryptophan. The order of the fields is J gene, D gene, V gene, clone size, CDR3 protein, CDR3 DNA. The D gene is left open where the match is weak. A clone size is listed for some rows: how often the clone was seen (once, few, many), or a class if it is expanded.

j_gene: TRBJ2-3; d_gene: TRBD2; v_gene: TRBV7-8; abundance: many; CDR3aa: CASSATSAPTDTQYF; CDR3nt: TGTGCCAGCAGCGCCACTAGCGCCCCTACGGATACGCAGTATTTT
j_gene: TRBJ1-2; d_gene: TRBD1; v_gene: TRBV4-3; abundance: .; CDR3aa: CASSQQTGGRYGYTF; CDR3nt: TGCGCCAGCAGCCAACAAACAGGGGGAAGGTATGGCTACACCTTC
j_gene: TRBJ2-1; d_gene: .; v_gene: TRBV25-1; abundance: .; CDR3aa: CASSDPTGGGGSYNEQFF; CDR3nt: TGTGCCAGCAGTGACCCCACTGGGGGCGGCGGATCCTACAATGAGCAGTTCTTC
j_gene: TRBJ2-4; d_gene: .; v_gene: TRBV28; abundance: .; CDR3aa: CASSHDRVKNIQYF; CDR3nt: TGTGCCAGCAGTCACGACCGGGTTAAAAACATTCAGTACTTC
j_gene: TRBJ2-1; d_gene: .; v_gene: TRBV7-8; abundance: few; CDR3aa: CASSTTSRRNEQFF; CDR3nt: TGTGCCAGCAGCACTACCTCCAGGCGGAATGAGCAGTTCTTC
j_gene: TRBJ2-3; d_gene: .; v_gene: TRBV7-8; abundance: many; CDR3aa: CASRAGGRYGTDTQYF; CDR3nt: TGTGCCAGCAGGGCCGGGGGGCGGTACGGCACAGATACGCAGTATTTT
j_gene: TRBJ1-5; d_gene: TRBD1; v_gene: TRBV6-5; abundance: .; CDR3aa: CASSMTGNSNQPQHF; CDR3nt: TGTGCCAGCAGTATGACAGGGAATAGCAATCAGCCCCAGCATTTT
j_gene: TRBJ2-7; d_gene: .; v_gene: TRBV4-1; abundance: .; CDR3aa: CASSRMGERQYF; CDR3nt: TGCGCCAGCAGCCGCATGGGTGAGAGGCAGTACTTC
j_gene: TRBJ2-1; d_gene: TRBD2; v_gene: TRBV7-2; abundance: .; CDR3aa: CASSRLAGDSYNEQFF; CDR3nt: TGTGCCAGCAGCAGGCTAGCGGGGGACTCCTACAATGAGCAGTTCTTC
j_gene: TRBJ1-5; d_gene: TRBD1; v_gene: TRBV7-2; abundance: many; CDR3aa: CASSLTGGQPQHF; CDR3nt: TGTGCCAGCAGCTTGACAGGGGGCCAGCCCCAGCATTTT
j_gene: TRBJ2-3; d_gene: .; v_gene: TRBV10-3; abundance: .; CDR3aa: CAISESQATDTQYF; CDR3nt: TGTGCCATCAGTGAGTCGCAGGCCACAGATACGCAGTATTTT
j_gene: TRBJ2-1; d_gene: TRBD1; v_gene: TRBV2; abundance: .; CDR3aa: CASSEQTRTGEFF; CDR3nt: TGTGCCAGCAGTGAACAGACCAGGACAGGGGAGTTCTTC
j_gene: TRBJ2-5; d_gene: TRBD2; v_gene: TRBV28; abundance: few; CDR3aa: CASSPLRLAGGPHKETQYF; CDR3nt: TGTGCCAGCAGTCCCCTCAGACTAGCGGGAGGGCCACACAAAGAGACCCAGTACTTC
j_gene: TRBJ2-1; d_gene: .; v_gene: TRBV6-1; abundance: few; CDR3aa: CASSESRWSSYNEQFF; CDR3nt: TGTGCCAGCAGTGAAAGCCGGTGGAGCTCCTACAATGAGCAGTTCTTC
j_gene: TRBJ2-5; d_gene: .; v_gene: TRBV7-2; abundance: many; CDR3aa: CASSSDPLAWRAETQYF; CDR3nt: TGTGCCAGCAGCTCCGACCCTCTAGCTTGGAGAGCGGAGACCCAGTACTTC
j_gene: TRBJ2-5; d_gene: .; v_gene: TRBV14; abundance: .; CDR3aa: CASSQLKGGQETQYF; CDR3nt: TGTGCCAGCAGCCAATTAAAAGGAGGGCAAGAGACCCAGTACTTC
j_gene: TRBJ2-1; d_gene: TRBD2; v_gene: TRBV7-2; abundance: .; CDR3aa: CASSLLAGGEFF; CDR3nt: TGTGCCAGCAGCCTCCTAGCGGGAGGGGAGTTCTTC
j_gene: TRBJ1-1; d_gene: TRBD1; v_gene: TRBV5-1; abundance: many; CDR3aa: CASSQGQGAEAFF; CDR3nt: TGCGCCAGCAGCCAAGGGCAGGGGGCGGAAGCTTTCTTT
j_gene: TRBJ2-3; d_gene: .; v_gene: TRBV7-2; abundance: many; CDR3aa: CASSSQSTDTQYF; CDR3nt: TGTGCCAGCAGTTCCCAGAGCACAGATACGCAGTATTTT
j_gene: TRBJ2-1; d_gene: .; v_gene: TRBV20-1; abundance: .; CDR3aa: CSASVAGSYNEQFF; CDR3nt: TGCAGTGCTAGCGTGGCGGGAAGCTACAATGAGCAGTTCTTC
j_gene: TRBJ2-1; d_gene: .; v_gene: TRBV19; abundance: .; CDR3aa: CASSIDGSSYNEQFF; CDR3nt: TGTGCCAGTAGTATCGACGGGAGCTCCTACAATGAGCAGTTCTTC
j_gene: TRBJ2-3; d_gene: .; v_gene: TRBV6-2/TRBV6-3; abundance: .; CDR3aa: CASSQQAPPDTQYF; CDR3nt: TGTGCCAGCAGTCAACAGGCCCCCCCAGATACGCAGTATTTT
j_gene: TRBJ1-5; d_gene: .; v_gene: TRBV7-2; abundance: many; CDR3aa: CASSLESNQPQHF; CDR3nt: TGTGCCAGCAGCTTAGAGAGCAATCAGCCCCAGCATTTT
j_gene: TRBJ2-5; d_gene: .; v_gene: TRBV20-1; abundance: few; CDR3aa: CSARDLRRTAQETQYF; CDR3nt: TGCAGTGCTAGAGATCTACGTCGGACAGCCCAAGAGACCCAGTACTTC
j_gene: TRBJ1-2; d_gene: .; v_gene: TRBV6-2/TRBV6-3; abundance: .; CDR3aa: CASSYPYIETRLVYGYTF; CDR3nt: TGTGCCAGCAGTTACCCGTACATCGAGACACGACTCGTCTATGGCTACACCTTC
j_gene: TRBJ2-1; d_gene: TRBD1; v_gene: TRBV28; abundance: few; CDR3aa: CASSPPGAGGNEQFF; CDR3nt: TGTGCCAGCAGTCCGCCCGGGGCAGGGGGCAATGAGCAGTTCTTC
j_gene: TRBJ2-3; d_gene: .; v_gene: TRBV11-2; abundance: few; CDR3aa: CASSPARHTDTQYF; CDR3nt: TGTGCCAGCAGCCCTGCTCGGCACACAGATACGCAGTATTTT
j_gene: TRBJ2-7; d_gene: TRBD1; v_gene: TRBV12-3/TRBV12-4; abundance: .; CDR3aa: CASSNRDRAYEQYF; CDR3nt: TGTGCCAGCTCCAACCGGGACAGAGCCTACGAGCAGTACTTC
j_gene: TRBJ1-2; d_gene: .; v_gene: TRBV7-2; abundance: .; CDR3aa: CASSGVGGAGIYGYTF; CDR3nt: TGTGCCAGCAGCGGTGTTGGGGGGGCGGGAATCTATGGCTACACCTTC
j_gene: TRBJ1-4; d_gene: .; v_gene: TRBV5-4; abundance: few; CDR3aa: CASSLGAALNEKLFF; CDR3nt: TGTGCCAGCAGCTTGGGAGCGGCCCTTAATGAAAAACTGTTTTTT
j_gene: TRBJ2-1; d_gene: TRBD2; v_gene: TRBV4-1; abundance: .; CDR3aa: CASSLLAGGVDEQFF; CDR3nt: TGCGCCAGCAGCCTACTAGCGGGAGGGGTCGATGAGCAGTTCTTC
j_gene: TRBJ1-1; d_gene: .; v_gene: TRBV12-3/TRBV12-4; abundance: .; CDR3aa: CASSQMRTEGVTFF; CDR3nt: TGTGCCAGCAGTCAAATGCGGACAGAAGGGGTAACTTTCTTT
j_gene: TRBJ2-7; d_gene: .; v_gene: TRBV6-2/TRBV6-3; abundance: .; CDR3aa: CASTDREAYYEQYF; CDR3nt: TGTGCCAGCACCGACAGAGAAGCTTATTACGAGCAGTACTTC
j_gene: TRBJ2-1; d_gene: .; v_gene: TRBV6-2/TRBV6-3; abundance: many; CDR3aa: CASRGASGSDNEQFF; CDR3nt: TGTGCCAGCAGGGGGGCCTCAGGTAGCGACAATGAGCAGTTCTTC
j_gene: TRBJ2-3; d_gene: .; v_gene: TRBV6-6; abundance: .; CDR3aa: CASKTGADTQYF; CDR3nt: TGTGCCAGTAAGACTGGCGCCGATACGCAGTATTTT
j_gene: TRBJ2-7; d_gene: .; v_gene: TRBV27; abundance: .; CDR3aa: CASSLARTSSYEQYF; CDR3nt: TGTGCCAGCAGTTTGGCCAGGACCAGCTCCTACGAGCAGTACTTC
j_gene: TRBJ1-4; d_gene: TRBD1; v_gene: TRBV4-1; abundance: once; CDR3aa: CASSQGRQGYEKLFF; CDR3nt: TGCGCCAGCAGCCAAGGAAGACAGGGATATGAAAAACTGTTTTTT
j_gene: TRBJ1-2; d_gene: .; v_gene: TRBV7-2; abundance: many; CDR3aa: CASSLAHGPYGYTF; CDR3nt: TGTGCCAGCAGCTTAGCGCATGGACCCTATGGCTACACCTTC
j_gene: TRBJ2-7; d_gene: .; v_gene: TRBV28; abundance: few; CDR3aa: CASSLLFDRFSGRQTYEQYF; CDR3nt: TGTGCCAGCAGTTTGTTGTTCGATCGATTCTCAGGGCGACAGACCTACGAGCAGTACTTC
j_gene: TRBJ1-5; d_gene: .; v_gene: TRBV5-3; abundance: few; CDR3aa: CARSLGQINQPQHF; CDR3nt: TGTGCCAGAAGCTTGGGGCAGATTAATCAGCCCCAGCATTTT
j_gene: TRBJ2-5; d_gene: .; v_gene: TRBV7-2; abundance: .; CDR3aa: CASSYLGGVVETQYF; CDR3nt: TGTGCCAGCAGCTACCTCGGCGGGGTAGTGGAGACCCAGTACTTC
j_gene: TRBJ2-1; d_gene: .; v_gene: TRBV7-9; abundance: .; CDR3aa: CASSLTDGHNEQFF; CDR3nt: TGTGCCAGCAGCCTCACGGACGGTCACAATGAGCAGTTCTTC
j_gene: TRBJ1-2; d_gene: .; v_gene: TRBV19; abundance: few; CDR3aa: CASSIIPFYGYTF; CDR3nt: TGTGCCAGTAGTATAATACCGTTCTATGGCTACACCTTC
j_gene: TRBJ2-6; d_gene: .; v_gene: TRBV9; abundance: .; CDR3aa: CASSAIHASANVLTF; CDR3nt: TGTGCCAGCAGCGCCATCCACGCCTCGGCCAACGTCCTGACTTTC
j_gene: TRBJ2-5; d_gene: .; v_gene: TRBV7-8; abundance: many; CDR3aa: CASRNRGETQYF; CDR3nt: TGTGCCAGCAGAAACAGAGGGGAGACCCAGTACTTC
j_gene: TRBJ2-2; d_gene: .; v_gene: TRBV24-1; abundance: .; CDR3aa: CATGTPIGVGELFF; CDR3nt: TGTGCCACCGGGACTCCTATAGGGGTCGGGGAGCTGTTTTTT